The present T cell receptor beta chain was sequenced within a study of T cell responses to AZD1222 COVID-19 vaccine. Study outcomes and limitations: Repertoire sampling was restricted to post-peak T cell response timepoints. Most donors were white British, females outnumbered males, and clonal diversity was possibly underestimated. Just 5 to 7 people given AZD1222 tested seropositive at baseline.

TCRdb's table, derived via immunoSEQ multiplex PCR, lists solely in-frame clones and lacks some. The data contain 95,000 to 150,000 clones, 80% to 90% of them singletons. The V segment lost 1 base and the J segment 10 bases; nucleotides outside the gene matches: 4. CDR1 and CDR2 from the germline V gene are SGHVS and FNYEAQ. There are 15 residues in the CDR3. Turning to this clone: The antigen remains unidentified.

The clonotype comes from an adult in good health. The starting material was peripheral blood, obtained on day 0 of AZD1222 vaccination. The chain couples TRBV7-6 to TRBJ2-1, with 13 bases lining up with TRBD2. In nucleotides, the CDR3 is TGTGCCAGCAGCTTAGGGACTAGCGGGAGAACCGAGCAGTTCTTC. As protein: CASSLGTSGRTEQFF.